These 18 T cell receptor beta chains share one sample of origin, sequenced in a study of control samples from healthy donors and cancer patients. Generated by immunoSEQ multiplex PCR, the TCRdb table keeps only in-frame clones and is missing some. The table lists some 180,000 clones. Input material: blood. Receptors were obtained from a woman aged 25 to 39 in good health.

CDR3 in amino acids: CASSPRSYTDTQYF. CDR3 coding DNA: TGTGCCAGCAGCCCCCGGTCCTACACAGATACGCAGTATTTT. The chain carries TRBV7-3 and TRBJ2-3; D uncertain. This CDR3 region has 14 residues. CDR1 is SGHTA, CDR2 FQGTGA, per germline. Trimming removed 5 bases at V and 2 bases at J, with 11 bases between.

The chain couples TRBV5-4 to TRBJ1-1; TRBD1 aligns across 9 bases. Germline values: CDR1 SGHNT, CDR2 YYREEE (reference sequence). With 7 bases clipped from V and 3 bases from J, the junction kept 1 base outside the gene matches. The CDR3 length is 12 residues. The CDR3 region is CASRDRDTEAFF. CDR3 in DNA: TGTGCCAGCCGGGACAGGGACACTGAAGCTTTCTTT.

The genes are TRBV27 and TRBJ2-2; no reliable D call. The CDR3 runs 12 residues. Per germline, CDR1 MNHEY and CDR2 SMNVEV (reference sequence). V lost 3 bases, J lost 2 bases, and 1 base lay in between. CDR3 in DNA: TGTGCCAGCAGTTTCAACACCGGGGAGCTGTTTTTT. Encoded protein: CASSFNTGELFF.

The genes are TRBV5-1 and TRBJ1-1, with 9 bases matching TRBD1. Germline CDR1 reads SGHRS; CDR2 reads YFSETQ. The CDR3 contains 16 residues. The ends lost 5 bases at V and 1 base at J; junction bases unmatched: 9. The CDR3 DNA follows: TGCGCCAGCAGACGTACACCGGGACAGGGGAACACTGAAGCTTTCTTT. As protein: CASRRTPGQGNTEAFF.

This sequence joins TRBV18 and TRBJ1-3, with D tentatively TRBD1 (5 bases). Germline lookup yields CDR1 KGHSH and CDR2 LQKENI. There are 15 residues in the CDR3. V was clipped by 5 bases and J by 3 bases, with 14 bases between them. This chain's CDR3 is CASSSQEGGGNTIYF. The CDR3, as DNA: TGTGCCAGCTCATCACAGGAAGGTGGTGGAAACACCATATATTTT.

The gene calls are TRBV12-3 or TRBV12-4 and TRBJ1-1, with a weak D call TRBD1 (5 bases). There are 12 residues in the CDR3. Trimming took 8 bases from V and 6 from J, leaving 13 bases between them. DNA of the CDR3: TGTGCCAGCCGGGGACGAGGCGCTGAAGCTTTCTTT. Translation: CASRGRGAEAFF.

CDR3 in amino acids: CASSWGTSGNSNEQFF. The CDR3 nucleotides read TGCGCCAGCAGCTGGGGGACTAGCGGGAATTCTAATGAGCAGTTCTTC. This chain joins TRBV5-1 and TRBJ2-1, with 13 nucleotides matching TRBD2. Germline V gives CDR1 SGHRS, CDR2 YFSETQ. V lost 3 bases, J lost 7 bases, and 7 bases stayed unmatched. The CDR3 sequence is 16 residues long.

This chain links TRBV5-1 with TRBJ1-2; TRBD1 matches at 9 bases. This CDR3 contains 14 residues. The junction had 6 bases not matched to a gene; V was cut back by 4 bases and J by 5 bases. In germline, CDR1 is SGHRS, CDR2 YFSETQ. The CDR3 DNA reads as TGCGCCAGCAGCCCCGGGACAGGGATGTATGGCTACACCTTC. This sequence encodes CASSPGTGMYGYTF.

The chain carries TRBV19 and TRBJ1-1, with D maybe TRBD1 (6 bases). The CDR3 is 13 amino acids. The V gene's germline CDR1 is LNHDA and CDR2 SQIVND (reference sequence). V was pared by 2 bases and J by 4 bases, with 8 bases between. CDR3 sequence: CASSIRGFTEAFF. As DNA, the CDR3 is TGTGCCAGTAGTATAAGGGGGTTCACTGAAGCTTTCTTT. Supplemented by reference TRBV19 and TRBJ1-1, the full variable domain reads DGGITQSPKYLFRKEGQNVTLSCEQNLNHDAMYWYRQDPGQGLRLIYYSQIVNDFQKGDIAEGYSVSREKKESFPLTVTSAQKNPTAFYLCASSIRGFTEAFFGQGTRLTVV.

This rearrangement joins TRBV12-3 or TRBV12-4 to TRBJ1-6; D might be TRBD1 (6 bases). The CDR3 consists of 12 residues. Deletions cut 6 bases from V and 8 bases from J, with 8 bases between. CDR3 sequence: CASSPGDSPLHF. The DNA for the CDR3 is TGTGCCAGCAGCCCAGGGGATTCACCCCTCCACTTT.

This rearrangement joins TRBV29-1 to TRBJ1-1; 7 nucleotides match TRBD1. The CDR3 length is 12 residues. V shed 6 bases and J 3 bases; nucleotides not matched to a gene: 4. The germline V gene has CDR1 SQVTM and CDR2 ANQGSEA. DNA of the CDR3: TGCAGCGTCAGGGGGGGGGACACTGAAGCTTTCTTT. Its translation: CSVRGGDTEAFF.

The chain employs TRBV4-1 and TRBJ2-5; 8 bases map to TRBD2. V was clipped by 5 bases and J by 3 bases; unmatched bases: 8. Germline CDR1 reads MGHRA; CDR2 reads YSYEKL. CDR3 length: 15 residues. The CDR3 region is CASSGRGGREETQYF. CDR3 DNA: TGCGCCAGCAGCGGTCGCGGGGGGCGGGAAGAGACCCAGTACTTC.

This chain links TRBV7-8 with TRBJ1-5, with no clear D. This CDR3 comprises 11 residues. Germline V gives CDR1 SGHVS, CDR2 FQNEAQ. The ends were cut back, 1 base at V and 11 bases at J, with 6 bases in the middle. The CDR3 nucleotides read TGTGCCAGCAGCTTAGGATTGGCCCAGCATTTT. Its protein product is CASSLGLAQHF.

The CDR3, as DNA: TGTGCCAGCAGTGGCCCGATTCAGCCCCAGCATTTT. This translates into CASSGPIQPQHF. This chain connects TRBV12-3 or TRBV12-4 to TRBJ1-5, with D uncertain. There are 12 residues in the CDR3. Trimming took 5 bases from V and 6 from J, leaving 8 bases between them.

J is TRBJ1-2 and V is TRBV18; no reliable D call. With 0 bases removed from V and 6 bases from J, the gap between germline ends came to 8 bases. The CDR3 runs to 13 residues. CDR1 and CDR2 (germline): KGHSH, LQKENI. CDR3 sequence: CASSPPVVNGYTF. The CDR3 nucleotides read TGTGCCAGCTCACCACCGGTAGTGAATGGCTACACCTTC.

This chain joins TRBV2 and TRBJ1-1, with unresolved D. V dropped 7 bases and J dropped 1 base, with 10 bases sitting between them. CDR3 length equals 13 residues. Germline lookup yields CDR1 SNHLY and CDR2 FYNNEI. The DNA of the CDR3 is TGTGCCAGCACCTTACGGGCGAACACTGAAGCTTTCTTT. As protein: CASTLRANTEAFF.

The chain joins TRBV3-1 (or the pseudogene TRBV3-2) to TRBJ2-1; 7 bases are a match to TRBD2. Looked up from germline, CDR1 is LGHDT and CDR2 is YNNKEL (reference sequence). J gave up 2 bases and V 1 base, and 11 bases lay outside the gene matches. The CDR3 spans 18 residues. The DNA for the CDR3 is TGTGCCAGCAGCCAAGGGGGATTCTGGGGAGGGACCTACAATGAGCAGTTCTTC. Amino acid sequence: CASSQGGFWGGTYNEQFF.

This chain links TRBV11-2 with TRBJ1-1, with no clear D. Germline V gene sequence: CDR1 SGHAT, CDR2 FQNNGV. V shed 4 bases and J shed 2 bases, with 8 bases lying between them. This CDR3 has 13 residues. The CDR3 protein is CASSSQPNTEAFF. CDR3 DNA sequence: TGTGCCAGCAGCTCGCAGCCAAACACTGAAGCTTTCTTT.